Detailed here is one T cell receptor (beta chain). Its specificity is unknown. V lost 7 bases and J lost 6; bases outside the gene matches: 16. The CDR3 is made up of 17 amino acids. Germline V gene sequence: CDR1 SEHNR, CDR2 FQNEAQ (reference sequence). These data originate in a study of shared clonotypes between healthy human individuals. Findings and caveats of the study: Sampling used blood alone; tissue repertoires probably differ. Non-shared clonotypes displayed generation probabilities falling below those of clonotypes present in all four donors.

Into CD45RA+ naive and CD45RA-negative memory subsets, the CD4+ cells were split. Sequencing used immunoSEQ multiplex PCR; TCRdb keeps in-frame clones, though not all of them. The sample has 500,000 or so clones; 95% to 97% are singletons. The receptor's source is a woman in her 30s in good health. The rearrangement uses TRBV7-9 and TRBJ2-5, with 11 bases matching TRBD1. Sequences were obtained from naive CD4+ T cells sorted from blood. Subset indicated: CD45RA+ positively selected. The CDR3 loop reads CASTPPNNRDRGKTQYF. The CDR3 nucleotides read TGTGCCAGCACCCCCCCAAATAACCGGGACAGGGGGAAGACCCAGTACTTC.